The clone carrying this T cell receptor (beta chain) was found many times. Documented time point: newly diagnosed GD, antithyroid drugs for less than 3 months. There was RNA extracted from PBMCs, and the TCR library was made from it. According to the study, TCR beta libraries were built with iRepertoire HTBI primers and CDR3-region Arm-PCR. TCRdb ran MiXCR on the multiplex PCR reads and lists one entry per CDR3 protein. The sample has approximately 440,000 distinct CDR3 sequences, under 20% seen once. With 5 bases removed from V and 6 bases from J, the gap between germline ends came to 10 bases. The CDR3 totals 12 residues. Germline V gene sequence: CDR1 GTSNPN, CDR2 SVGIG (reference sequence). This sample was included in a study of regulatory T cells in long-lasting Graves disease. The data also belong to a second study, concerning T cells in Graves' hyperthyroidism and ophthalmopathy.

Sequences were derived from peripheral blood mononuclear cells (PBMCs), sampled at new diagnosis, from a patient treated with antithyroid drugs. This clonotype was sampled from a man aged 35 to 55 with Graves disease. The rearrangement joins TRBV30 to TRBJ1-4; D remains ambiguous. CDR3 sequence: CAWAFGDEKLFF. The CDR3 nucleotides are TGTGCCTGGGCCTTTGGGGATGAAAAACTGTTTTTT. Full variable domain (remainder filled in from reference TRBV30 and TRBJ1-4): SQTIHQWPATLVQPVGSPLSLECTVEGTSNPNLYWYRQAAGRGLQLLFYSVGIGQISSEVPQNLSASRPQDRQFILSSKKLLLSDSGFYLCAWAFGDEKLFFGSGTQLSVL.